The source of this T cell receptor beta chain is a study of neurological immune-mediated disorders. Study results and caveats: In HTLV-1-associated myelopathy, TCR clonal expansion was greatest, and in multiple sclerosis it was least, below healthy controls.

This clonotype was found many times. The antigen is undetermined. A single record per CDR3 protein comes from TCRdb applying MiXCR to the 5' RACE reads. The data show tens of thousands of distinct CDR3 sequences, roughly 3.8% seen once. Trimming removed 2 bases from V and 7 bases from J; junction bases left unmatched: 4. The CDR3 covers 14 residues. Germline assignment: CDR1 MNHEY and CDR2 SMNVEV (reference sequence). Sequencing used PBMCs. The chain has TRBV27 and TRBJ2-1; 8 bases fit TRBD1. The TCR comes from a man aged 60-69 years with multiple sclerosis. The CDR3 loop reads CASSLLQGANEQFF. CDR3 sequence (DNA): TGTGCCAGCAGTTTACTGCAGGGGGCGAATGAGCAGTTCTTC.